This T cell receptor (beta chain) was identified in a study of T cell responses to AZD1222 COVID-19 vaccine. Whole-study results and caveats: CD4 TCRs covered the whole spike, strongest at regions 160-218 and 743-854. Regions left unmutated in variants are reportedly the target of nearly half of spike-specific TCRs. Spike-specific TCR breadth rose after two AZD1222 doses, and depth rose as well. Mostly white British, mostly female donors; authors suggested clonal diversity may be underestimated.

About this clone itself: Its target is unknown.

This CDR3 is 17 amino acids long. Trimming removed 4 bases from V and 0 bases from J, with 16 bases in between. The germline CDR1 and CDR2 sequences are PRHDT and FYEKMQ (reference sequence). Profiled with immunoSEQ multiplex PCR; TCRdb holds only in-frame clones, not every one. This table holds 95,000 to 150,000 clones, over 75% found once. The sequence derives from an adult in good health. The sample consisted of peripheral blood, taken on day 0 of AZD1222 vaccination. The gene calls are TRBV13 and TRBJ2-1; D is possibly TRBD1 (5 bases). CDR3 nucleotide sequence: TGTGCCAGCAGCTCACCCCCGACAGAATACTCCTACAATGAGCAGTTCTTC. It codes for CASSSPPTEYSYNEQFF.